This T cell receptor beta chain was identified in a study of blood T cell repertoires in COVID-19. V dropped 5 bases and J dropped 3; count of bases not matched to a gene: 4. Looked up from germline, CDR1 is LNHDA and CDR2 is SQIVND (reference sequence). The CDR3 loop spans 15 amino acids. Only in-frame clones appear in the TCRdb table, and some are missing; sequencing was by immunoSEQ multiplex PCR. The table has fewer than 250,000 clones, 75% to 90% seen once. This sequence joins TRBV19 and TRBJ2-3; 11 bases line up with TRBD1. The source material was peripheral blood. This TCR was sampled from a man aged 60 to 75 who had recovered from COVID-19. CDR3 in amino acids: CASSFRDRGTDTQYF. The CDR3 DNA is TGTGCCAGTAGTTTCCGGGACAGGGGGACAGATACGCAGTATTTT.